This TCR beta chain was sequenced during a study of shared clonotypes between healthy human individuals. Study findings and constraints: The sole specimen, blood, was sampled, and tissue repertoires likely differ.

Regarding this clone: The antigen is undetermined.

CD8 cells classed as naive were CD45RO-negative and positively selected for CCR7, excluding terminally differentiated effector memory CD45RA+ cells. The genomic DNA of each subset was split evenly across several immunoSEQ plates. Assay used: immunoSEQ multiplex PCR; TCRdb lists only in-frame clones, some missing. Of about 600,000 clones listed, 95% to 98% are singletons. Germline assignment: CDR1 MNHEY and CDR2 SMNVEV (reference sequence). CDR3 size: 18 residues. Trimming shortened V by 2 bases and J by 0 bases, and 14 bases separated the two germline ends. The V and J genes are TRBV27 and TRBJ2-6; no clear D gene. The clonotype originates from a man aged 30 to 39 in good health. Sequenced sample: naive CD8+ T cells sorted from blood. The CDR3 DNA follows: TGTGCCAGCAGTTTAGCCGCACCCGGATTCTCTGGGGCCAACGTCCTGACTTTC. Translated, it gives CASSLAAPGFSGANVLTF. Filled out from reference TRBV27 and TRBJ2-6, the complete variable domain reads EAQVTQNPRYLITVTGKKLTVTCSQNMNHEYMSWYRQDPGLGLRQIYYSMNVEVTDKGDVPEGYKVSRKEKRNFPLILESPSPNQTSLYFCASSLAAPGFSGANVLTFGAGSRLTVL.